Each of the 29 T cell receptor beta chains below was sequenced from the same sample in a study of cytomegalovirus exposure and HLA in healthy donors. This PCR relied on a set of 60 Vbeta primers and 13 Jbeta primers. Sequencing used immunoSEQ multiplex PCR; TCRdb keeps in-frame clones, though not all of them. The repertoire has under 150,000 clones, about four fifths of them found once; the top ten carry 0.85% to 1.3%. The material sequenced was PBMCs. Every receptor here comes from a human donor in good health.

The rearrangement uses TRBV7-6 and TRBJ2-3, with 7 bases matching TRBD1. The V gene's germline CDR1 is SGHVS and CDR2 FNYEAQ. The length of the CDR3 is 18 residues. V shed 5 bases, J shed 2 bases, and the junction held 16 bases outside the gene matches. The CDR3 coding sequence is TGTGCCAGCAGCGGTCGCGTAAAGGAGACAGGGTTCACAGATACGCAGTATTTT. It encodes CASSGRVKETGFTDTQYF.

The J gene is TRBJ2-7, the V gene TRBV7-9, with TRBD2 matching 11 bases. J gave up 0 bases and V 5 bases, and 9 bases lay outside the gene matches. CDR3 size: 17 residues. CDR1 and CDR2 from the germline V gene are SEHNR and FQNEAQ (reference sequence). The CDR3 nucleotides read TGTGCCAGCAGCCTCCGACAGGGACTAGCGGACTCCTACGAGCAGTACTTC. It encodes CASSLRQGLADSYEQYF.

This chain uses TRBV4-1 with TRBJ1-2; no reliable D call. This CDR3 region has 16 residues. Deletions cut 3 bases from V and 4 bases from J, with 18 bases between. Germline loops: CDR1 MGHRA, CDR2 YSYEKL. CDR3 loop: CASSHIPPQSSYGYTF. The CDR3 region has the DNA TGCGCCAGCAGCCATATCCCACCACAGAGTTCCTATGGCTACACCTTC.

The J gene is TRBJ2-1, the V gene TRBV14; TRBD1 is a possible D gene (5 bases). The ends were cut back, 4 bases at V and 4 bases at J, with 11 bases in the middle. Germline loops: CDR1 SGHDN, CDR2 FVKESK. The CDR3 spans 14 residues. The CDR3 DNA reads TGTGCCAGCAGCCGGACAAGTCCTTACAATGAGCAGTTCTTC. This sequence encodes CASSRTSPYNEQFF.

The chain has TRBV2 and TRBJ1-5, with D possibly being TRBD1 (6 bases). The V end lost 5 bases, the J end lost 5 bases, and 13 bases lay between the germline ends. In germline, CDR1 is SNHLY, CDR2 FYNNEI. This CDR3 spans 14 amino acids. CDR3 nucleotides: TGTGCCAGCAGTCGAGGGGCAGGGGATCAGCCCCAGCATTTT. It codes for CASSRGAGDQPQHF.

V is TRBV2 and J is TRBJ2-1; 8 nucleotides align to TRBD1. The germline CDR1 and CDR2 sequences are SNHLY and FYNNEI. The trim removed 7 bases at V and 2 bases at J, leaving 10 bases unmatched. There are 16 residues in the CDR3. CDR3 bases: TGTGCCAGCAAAAGCGACAGGGGCACAACCTACAATGAGCAGTTCTTC. Its protein product is CASKSDRGTTYNEQFF.

The CDR3 DNA reads as TGTGCCAGCAGCGTAGATCTCGTAGATACGCAGTATTTT. Translating it yields CASSVDLVDTQYF. V gene TRBV9 combines with J gene TRBJ2-3; D is ambiguous. There are 13 residues in the CDR3. Germline assignment: CDR1 SGDLS and CDR2 YYNGEE. V was pared by 0 bases and J by 5 bases, with 7 bases between. Variable domain in full (rest from reference TRBV9 and TRBJ2-3): DSGVTQTPKHLITATGQRVTLRCSPRSGDLSVYWYQQSLDQGLQFLIQYYNGEERAKGNILERFSAQQFPDLHSELNLSSLELGDSALYFCASSVDLVDTQYFGPGTRLTVL.

The sample holds one count of this clone. The rearrangement joins TRBV7-2 to TRBJ2-3; 11 bases align to TRBD2. The V and J ends lost 5 bases and 13 bases, in that order; junction bases with no gene match: 17. Germline loops: CDR1 SGHTA, CDR2 FQGNSA. The CDR3 is 16 residues long. The CDR3 spells CASSPRGSGGEHTEYF. CDR3 bases: TGTGCCAGCAGCCCCCGGGGTAGCGGGGGGGAGCACACGGAGTATTTT.

Only a few counts were recorded for this clone. The gene calls are TRBV7-9 and TRBJ1-1; tentative D call: TRBD1 (5 bases). Trimming removed 5 bases at V and 7 bases at J, with 8 bases between. CDR3 length: 11 amino acids. The germline gives CDR1 SEHNR, CDR2 FQNEAQ (reference sequence). CDR3 in amino acids: CASSRQGEAFF. CDR3 bases: TGTGCCAGCAGCCGTCAGGGTGAAGCTTTCTTT.

The CDR3: CASSSGGGIYPGANVLTF. The CDR3, as DNA: TGTGCCAGCAGCTCCGGGGGGGGTATATACCCTGGGGCCAACGTCCTGACTTTC. This chain connects TRBV9 to TRBJ2-6; TRBD2 matches at 8 bases. Germline loops: CDR1 SGDLS, CDR2 YYNGEE. Trimming removed 4 bases from V and 2 bases from J; junction bases left unmatched: 11. This CDR3 spans 18 amino acids. Looking up the rest from reference TRBV9 and TRBJ2-6 gives the full variable domain: DSGVTQTPKHLITATGQRVTLRCSPRSGDLSVYWYQQSLDQGLQFLIQYYNGEERAKGNILERFSAQQFPDLHSELNLSSLELGDSALYFCASSSGGGIYPGANVLTFGAGSRLTVL.

The J gene is TRBJ2-2, the V gene TRBV27, with TRBD2 as a possible D gene (7 bases). The ends were cut back, 2 bases at V and 5 bases at J, with 12 bases in the middle. The CDR3 has 15 residues. Germline CDR1 reads MNHEY; CDR2 reads SMNVEV (reference sequence). CDR3 amino acids: CASSLMGGLTGELFF. The CDR3 nucleotides are TGTGCCAGCAGTTTAATGGGGGGGCTGACCGGGGAGCTGTTTTTT.

This clone was counted between two and nine times. The chain joins TRBV5-6 to TRBJ2-6; D remains unclear. V shed 4 bases and J shed 2 bases, with 13 bases lying between them. This CDR3 comprises 16 residues. The germline V gene has CDR1 SGHDT and CDR2 YYEEEE. CDR3 residues: CASSHIFRAGANVLTF. In DNA, the CDR3 is TGTGCCAGCAGCCATATCTTTCGGGCTGGGGCCAACGTCCTGACTTTC.

The V call is TRBV7-2, the J call TRBJ2-7; D unresolved. The germline V gene has CDR1 SGHTA and CDR2 FQGNSA. The V end lost 2 bases, the J end lost 6 bases, and 8 bases lay between the germline ends. The CDR3 totals 12 residues. This CDR3 reads CASSLFGSEQYF. The DNA of the CDR3 is TGTGCCAGCAGCTTATTTGGCTCCGAGCAGTACTTC. The whole variable domain, remainder taken from reference TRBV7-2 and TRBJ2-7, is GAGVSQSPSNKVTEKGKDVELRCDPISGHTALYWYRQSLGQGLEFLIYFQGNSAPDKSGLPSDRFSAERTGGSVSTLTIQRTQQEDSAVYLCASSLFGSEQYFGPGTRLTVT.

V usage is TRBV19 and J usage is TRBJ2-7, with D hard to call. The V and J ends lost 1 base and 2 bases respectively, with 6 bases between them. Germline CDR1 LNHDA, CDR2 SQIVND (reference sequence). The CDR3 is made up of 13 amino acids. This CDR3 reads CASSIGFAYEQYF. CDR3 DNA sequence: TGTGCCAGTAGTATAGGTTTCGCCTACGAGCAGTACTTC.

This clone was seen more than once but under ten times. This rearrangement joins TRBV7-9 to TRBJ1-2, with no clear D. Trimming stripped 7 bases from V and 3 bases from J, with 12 bases between. The CDR3 consists of 13 residues. Germline loops: CDR1 SEHNR, CDR2 FQNEAQ (reference sequence). The CDR3 loop is CASTFETDYGYTF. Written as DNA, the CDR3 is TGTGCCAGCACCTTCGAAACGGACTATGGCTACACCTTC.

J is TRBJ1-1 and V is TRBV23-1, with D perhaps matching TRBD1 (5 bases). Being an ORF, TRBV23-1 has a function that is uncertain. The V end lost 4 bases, the J end lost 0 bases, and 15 bases lay between the germline ends. The CDR3 extends over 16 amino acids. The DNA of the CDR3 is TGCGCCAGCAGTCCCCTAGGGGTCGCGATGAACACTGAAGCTTTCTTT. It translates to CASSPLGVAMNTEAFF.

The chain recombines TRBV5-6 with TRBJ1-2, with TRBD1 matching 9 bases. Losses at the gene ends were 3 bases for V and 6 bases for J; bases not matched to a gene: 6. The CDR3 is 14 residues long. Germline loops: CDR1 SGHDT, CDR2 YYEEEE. CDR3 sequence (DNA): TGTGCCAGCAGCTGGGCCGGACAGGGGAATGGCTACACCTTC. It encodes CASSWAGQGNGYTF.

The chain couples TRBV7-9 to TRBJ2-2, with 7 bases matching TRBD2. This CDR3 has 15 amino acids. Germline V gives CDR1 SEHNR, CDR2 FQNEAQ (reference sequence). J gave up 3 bases and V 2 bases, and 3 bases lay outside the gene matches. The CDR3 coding sequence is TGTGCCAGCAGCTTAAGTCTAGCGGACACCGGGGAGCTGTTTTTT. It codes for CASSLSLADTGELFF.

This chain joins TRBV5-1 and TRBJ2-2; weak D call: TRBD1 (6 bases). Between the trimmed V and J ends, which lost 4 bases and 4 bases, there was a span of 11 bases. Germline V gene sequence: CDR1 SGHRS, CDR2 YFSETQ. The CDR3 is made up of 14 amino acids. The CDR3 DNA sequence: TGCGCCAGCAGCGCCGGACAGTTCACCGGGGAGCTGTTTTTT. It is translated as CASSAGQFTGELFF.

The genes are TRBV5-1 and TRBJ1-1; 7 nucleotides match TRBD1. V shed 0 bases, J shed 5 bases, and the junction held 4 bases outside the gene matches. The CDR3 has 14 residues. CDR1 and CDR2 (germline): SGHRS, YFSETQ. For the CDR3, the DNA is TGCGCCAGCAGCTTGGGGGACAGTATTACTGAAGCTTTCTTT. It yields the protein CASSLGDSITEAFF.

The CDR3 DNA is TGCGCCAGCAGGTTACAGTTGAACACTGAAGCTTTCTTT. As protein: CASRLQLNTEAFF. The rearrangement uses TRBV5-1 and TRBJ1-1; D is unclear. Germline V CDR1 and CDR2: SGHRS, YFSETQ. V was shortened by 5 bases and J by 0 bases, with 8 bases between the two germline ends. The CDR3 totals 13 residues.

The V gene is TRBV7-3, the J gene TRBJ1-1; 7 nucleotides align to TRBD1. The V and J ends lost 5 bases and 5 bases, in that order; junction bases with no gene match: 8. The CDR3 spans 14 residues. CDR1 is SGHTA and CDR2 is FQGTGA in the germline V gene. The DNA of the CDR3 is TGTGCCAGCAGCACCGAGGGGGCAGGTACTGAAGCTTTCTTT. Its translation is CASSTEGAGTEAFF.

The genes are TRBV7-3 and TRBJ2-5; D may be TRBD2 (6 bases). From germline, CDR1 is SGHTA and CDR2 FQGTGA. The CDR3 has 15 residues. V shed 2 bases and J shed 4 bases, with 14 bases lying between them. The CDR3 bases are TGTGCCAGCAGCTTAGGAGCGGGTAGATTAGAGACCCAGTACTTC. This sequence encodes CASSLGAGRLETQYF.

V is TRBV11-2 and J is TRBJ1-1; unclear D gene. Germline CDR1 and CDR2: SGHAT and FQNNGV. The length of the CDR3 is 12 residues. The V end was cut by 5 bases, the J end by 6 bases, with 10 bases between. CDR3 DNA: TGTGCCAGCAGCCCGACCGGGGCTGAAGCTTTCTTT. It encodes CASSPTGAEAFF.

V usage is TRBV5-6 and J usage is TRBJ2-2; 10 bases map to TRBD1. This CDR3 region has 15 residues. Germline V gene sequence: CDR1 SGHDT, CDR2 YYEEEE. After removal of 2 bases from V and 5 bases from J, the junction contained 3 bases not matched to a gene. The CDR3 DNA sequence: TGTGCCAGCAGCTTCGGGACAGGGGTGACCGGGGAGCTGTTTTTT. Encoded protein: CASSFGTGVTGELFF.

Only a few counts were recorded for this clone. The chain uses TRBV11-2 and TRBJ2-7, with 7 nucleotides matching TRBD2. The germline gives CDR1 SGHAT, CDR2 FQNNGV. The CDR3 is made up of 16 amino acids. V lost 6 bases to trimming and J lost 4 bases; unmatched junction nucleotides: 15. The CDR3 protein is CASRANRASGRYEQYF. The CDR3 nucleotides are TGTGCCAGCAGAGCGAACCGGGCTAGCGGTCGATACGAGCAGTACTTC.

V usage is TRBV4-1 and J usage is TRBJ2-1; D unresolved. The V gene lost 1 base and the J gene lost 0 bases, with 7 bases spanning the gap. Germline V lookup: CDR1 MGHRA, CDR2 YSYEKL. This CDR3 has 15 residues. The CDR3 loop is CASSQGPSSYNEQFF. The CDR3 DNA is TGCGCCAGCAGCCAAGGCCCGAGCTCCTACAATGAGCAGTTCTTC.

In this sample, this clone turned up a few times. The chain recombines TRBV5-6 with TRBJ2-7; D possibly corresponds to TRBD1 (5 bases). Germline CDR1 SGHDT, CDR2 YYEEEE. The CDR3 totals 14 residues. V was pared by 1 base and J by 4 bases, with 12 bases between. DNA of the CDR3: TGTGCCAGCAGCTTGTCGACAGCTGTGTACGAGCAGTACTTC. Its translation: CASSLSTAVYEQYF.

The chain couples TRBV28 to TRBJ2-4; D gene ambiguous. V was shortened by 3 bases and J by 0 bases, with 9 bases between the two germline ends. This CDR3 is built from 15 residues. Germline values: CDR1 MDHEN, CDR2 SYDVKM. The CDR3 DNA is TGTGCCAGCAGTTTGGCGGTTCTAGCCAAAAACATTCAGTACTTC. The encoded protein is CASSLAVLAKNIQYF.